This T cell receptor beta chain was recorded in a study of blood T cells in healthy people across ages. This clonotype has a count of ten or more. V dropped 9 bases and J dropped 5 bases, with 22 bases sitting between them. There are 15 residues in the CDR3. Germline CDR1 SGHAT, CDR2 FQNNGV. Together with a sample-barcoded 5' primer, a J-beta primer mix was included in a second PCR lasting about 6 to 11 cycles. TCRdb processed the 5' RACE reads anew with MiXCR; each CDR3 protein has one entry. This sample carries 500,000 to 550,000 distinct CDR3 sequences, nearly 25% of them seen once, and the ten largest clones take around 10%. The same sample was also used in a study of T cells of mothers and their children.

Sequencing was done on a sample of blood. The rearrangement joins TRBV11-2 to TRBJ2-5, with D uncertain. The source of this sequence is a boy aged 5 to 17 in good health. In nucleotides, the CDR3 is TGTGCCAGTACCTCACAGTTAGGGATGGATGAGACCCAGTACTTC. Encoded protein: CASTSQLGMDETQYF.